Following are 9 T cell receptor beta chains from one sample sequenced in a study of blood T cell repertoires in COVID-19. The data were produced by immunoSEQ multiplex PCR, yet TCRdb's version contains in-frame clones alone and is incomplete. This repertoire shows roughly 480,000 clones, about 91% found once; its top ten account for roughly 0.84%. Material: peripheral blood. The receptors were gathered from a man between 18 and 29 years old with COVID-19, enrolled during active disease.

The chain uses TRBV14 and TRBJ2-3, with 12 bases matching TRBD2. The germline V gene encodes CDR1 SGHDN and CDR2 FVKESK. The CDR3 loop spans 14 amino acids. V trimming: 5 bases; J trimming: 7 bases; junction bases outside the gene matches: 4. The CDR3, as DNA: TGTGCCAGCAGCAGGACTAGCGGGACTAATACGCAGTATTTT. Its protein is CASSRTSGTNTQYF. Full variable domain (missing parts from reference TRBV14 and TRBJ2-3): EAGVTQFPSHSVIEKGQTVTLRCDPISGHDNLYWYRRVMGKEIKFLLHFVKESKQDESGMPNNRFLAERTGGTYSTLKVQPAELEDSGVYFCASSRTSGTNTQYFGPGTRLTVL.

This clone has just one count. The chain couples TRBV30 to TRBJ1-5; TRBD1 might be the D (5 bases). V was pared by 5 bases and J by 7 bases, with 15 bases between. Per the germline V gene, CDR1 is GTSNPN and CDR2 is SVGIG (reference sequence). The CDR3 contains 13 residues. Here the CDR3 DNA reads TGTGCCTGGGAGGCAGGAAGGGGCCAGCCCCAGCATTTT. It encodes CAWEAGRGQPQHF.

This rearrangement joins TRBV19 to TRBJ1-5; 7 nucleotides match TRBD1. Germline V CDR1 and CDR2: LNHDA, SQIVND (reference sequence). This CDR3 comprises 15 residues. V gave up 5 bases and J gave up 2 bases; unmatched junction bases: 6. CDR3 amino acids: CASSEYGQGNQPQHF. The DNA of the CDR3 is TGTGCCAGTAGTGAATACGGACAGGGCAATCAGCCCCAGCATTTT.

In this sample, this clone turned up a few times. The V call is TRBV10-2, the J call TRBJ2-2, with D possibly TRBD2 on 6 matching bases. The CDR3 runs to 14 residues. V shed 2 bases and J shed 6 bases, with 10 bases lying between them. In germline, CDR1 is WSHSY, CDR2 SAAADI. The CDR3: CASSERREAGELFF. The CDR3 coding sequence is TGCGCCAGCAGTGAGAGGCGGGAAGCCGGGGAGCTGTTTTTT.

This clone was seen a single time. The CDR3 DNA sequence: TGTGCCAGCAGTCCCCAGACGGTAAGGGGGACTGAAGCTTTCTTT. Protein product: CASSPQTVRGTEAFF. The V gene is TRBV27, the J gene TRBJ1-1; maybe TRBD1 (6 bases). This CDR3 is built from 15 residues. Trimming pared 5 bases from V and 5 bases from J, leaving 18 bases between. Germline values: CDR1 MNHEY, CDR2 SMNVEV (reference sequence).

The chain recombines TRBV28 with TRBJ2-7, with 10 bases identical to TRBD1. V shed 8 bases, J shed 6 bases, and the junction held 10 bases outside the gene matches. The CDR3 length is 14 residues. Germline loops: CDR1 MDHEN, CDR2 SYDVKM. Here the CDR3 reads CASEVGTGVVEQYF. The CDR3 DNA is TGTGCCAGCGAGGTAGGGACAGGGGTGGTCGAGCAGTACTTC.

This chain connects TRBV15 to TRBJ2-7; 8 nucleotides align to TRBD2. The CDR3 sequence is 18 residues long. The V segment lost 0 bases and the J segment 1 base; nucleotides outside the gene matches: 11. Germline V gene data show CDR1 as LNHNV and CDR2 as YYDKDF (reference sequence). In DNA, the CDR3 is TGTGCCACCAGCAGAGATTACCCGGGGGCGGGAGGATCCTACGAGCAGTACTTC. Amino acid sequence: CATSRDYPGAGGSYEQYF.

This clone has a single count. The V and J genes are TRBV28 and TRBJ2-7; the match to TRBD1 covers 12 bases. V shed 1 base, J shed 2 bases, and the junction held 6 bases outside the gene matches. From germline, CDR1 is MDHEN and CDR2 SYDVKM. The CDR3 spans 17 residues. CDR3 sequence: CASSLSPGQGAPYEQYF. CDR3 DNA sequence: TGTGCCAGCAGTTTATCCCCGGGACAGGGGGCTCCCTACGAGCAGTACTTC. The full variable domain, completed using reference TRBV28 and TRBJ2-7, is DVKVTQSSRYLVKRTGEKVFLECVQDMDHENMFWYRQDPGLGLRLIYFSYDVKMKEKGDIPEGYSVSREKKERFSLILESASTNQTSMYLCASSLSPGQGAPYEQYFGPGTRLTVT.

This chain connects TRBV7-8 to TRBJ2-7, with D perhaps matching TRBD1 (6 bases). CDR1 is SGHVS, CDR2 FQNEAQ, per germline. The CDR3 runs to 14 residues. V lost 2 bases and J 1 base, leaving 9 bases between the germline ends. CDR3 nucleotides: TGTGCCAGCAGCTTATCGGACAGTTCCTACGAGCAGTACTTC. Protein sequence: CASSLSDSSYEQYF. Complete variable domain (other parts from reference TRBV7-8 and TRBJ2-7): GAGVSQSPRYKVAKRGQDVALRCDPISGHVSLFWYQQALGQGPEFLTYFQNEAQLDKSGLPSDRFFAERPEGSVSTLKIQRTQQEDSAVYLCASSLSDSSYEQYFGPGTRLTVT.